This entry concerns a single T cell receptor beta chain. Its antigen is still unknown. These data originate in a study of vaccination effects on CD4 cells after COVID-19. Assay: immunoSEQ multiplex PCR; the TCRdb copy retains only in-frame clones and omits some. The sample records under 80,000 clones, around three quarters being singletons. Before any sequencing was done, the ViraFEST assay used viral peptide pools to expand antigen-specific CD4+ T cells. On roughly day 9 of culture, CD4+ T cells were separated out. Every participant took two doses of the BNT162b2 or mRNA-1273 vaccine. Every well got around 2 million PBMC, which were grown with 10 IU/ml IL-2 and around 10 ug/ml peptides. Days 3 and 7 were when half the medium was replaced with IL-2 medium. Study conclusions and caveats: By a late point after vaccination, infection- and vaccine-induced clones had shrunk markedly through clonal contraction.

This CDR3 is 12 amino acids long. Trimming removed 4 bases at V and 7 bases at J, with 9 bases between. CDR1 and CDR2 (germline): LNHDA, SQIVND (reference sequence). The chain carries TRBV19 and TRBJ2-3; D is perhaps TRBD2 (6 bases). Here the sequenced sample was CD4+ T cells from PBMCs cultured with HCoV-OC43 spike peptides, taken after COVID-19 vaccination. Subset in this sample: HCoV-OC43 spike overlapping peptide pool stimulation. This receptor was taken from a human donor who received a COVID-19 vaccine. As DNA, the CDR3 is TGTGCCAGTAGTACGGACTACTATACGCAGTATTTT. Translated, it gives CASSTDYYTQYF.